This entry is about one TCR beta chain. Its cognate antigen has yet to be identified. Within one base of it there is no much larger clone, and no base qualities were kept. Other DNA sequences within the sample encode an identical CDR3. Sequences MNHNS (CDR1) and SASEGT (CDR2) are obtained from the germline V gene. V drops 6 bases and J drops 1 base, leaving 10 bases in between. From its cysteine to its phenylalanine, the CDR3 spans 14 amino acids. Only CDR3 DNA is held: 42 bases, read in frame from base 1. The data originate from a study of shared clonotypes between healthy human individuals (TCRdb year 2020). For the study in its entirety: A couple of women and three men aged 18 to 49 years were included in the cohort. Per donor, three plates each were used for CD4 naive and CD4 memory, two for CD8 naive, and one for CD8 memory. Blood TCR repertoires of a handful of healthy adults were deeply sequenced to estimate repertoire size and the extent of clonotype sharing between individuals. To increase sequencing depth and limit assay-specific biases, different laboratories used diverse techniques to prepare libraries and sequence TCR repertoires. Each donor's leukapheresis produced roughly between roughly 0.85 and 9.5 billion PBMCs.

Using the deep immunoSEQ assay, multiplex PCR amplified TCR CDR3 regions from genomic DNA. Extracted genomic DNA from each cell subset was distributed evenly across all wells of several immunoSEQ 96-well plates, and each plate was treated as a replicate. Each replicate PCR for sorted subsets received around 200 ng genomic DNA, equal to about 30,000 T cell genomes. Purified libraries were measured with a Qubit 3.0 fluorometer, size-checked on a Bioanalyzer 2100, and measured again with the KAPA Library Quantification kit. Every immunoSEQ 96-well plate was sequenced on a dedicated single-read 150-cycle Illumina NextSeq 550 flow cell. The study's own analysis went as follows. The immunoSEQ output contained only junctional sequences without quality scores, so filtering could not match that applied to full-length reads. To assign V/J genes and CDR3, sequences were annotated using PyIR, a Python wrapper for IgBLAST v1.9, with IMGT germline references. Reads with weak V/J assignments (E-value above 1e-6), missing CDR3, stop codons, out-of-frame junctions, or ambiguous translated residues were removed. A V3J clonotype was defined by an identical inferred V gene, J gene, and CDR3 amino acid sequence. To compute the percentage overlap between repertoires, the number of shared unique clonotypes was divided by the size of the smaller repertoire. Three approaches were used to assess repertoire richness: RTK rarefaction, the Chao1 estimator, and Recon v2.1 estimates of unobserved clonotypes. Generation probabilities were computed with OLGA for all TCRbeta clonotypes obtained by the gDNA method from four donors. What TCRdb holds here is the immuneACCESS table cut down to in-frame rearrangements. Part of the clones is not present; checked against another copy, under half of the missing clones reflect an unresolved V gene, and the others are unexplained. V, J and clone size reflect that table, while D and trimming were determined from the DNA. The sample table records roughly 2.4 million clones; under 97% of these occur just once. 0.13% of the sample goes to the ten largest clones.

Donors were healthy HIV-negative adults with no recently reported acute infections or vaccinations. Only Caucasian adults living in Nashville, Tennessee, USA were represented among the donors. CD4+ T cells were enriched by magnetic negative selection, after which naive cells were positively selected on CD45RA and the negative fraction was taken as the memory subset. Blood was obtained by leukapheresis, after which PBMCs were separated by Ficoll-Histopaque density gradient centrifugation and cryopreserved in liquid nitrogen vapor phase. Analytical flow cytometry was used to check the purity and quantity of every magnetically sorted T cell population. Genomic DNA was isolated from each sorted fraction and quantified by UV absorbance on a Nanodrop 2000c. What the authors observed across the whole study: Pairwise subsampling indicated that sequencing depth was expected to affect the degree of clonotype sharing among donors. Sampling was restricted to blood, and TCR repertoires in tissue are likely to differ from TCR repertoires in blood. The genetic and exposure-history diversity represented was limited by the small number of donors. Larger estimated clonotype richness was generally found for naive subsets than for memory subsets. Roughly 5% of naive CD4, more than 3% of naive CD8, approximately 2% of memory CD4, and 0.4% of memory CD8 clonotypes were shared across several donors. Higher generation probabilities were observed for clonotypes shared by all four sorted-subset donors than for non-shared clonotypes. Incomplete sequencing was indicated by rarefaction of sorted-subset datasets, despite the large sequencing depth.

Recombination linked TRBV6-1 to TRBJ1-5; the D gene is not confidently resolved. This clonotype was obtained from a man in his late teens or twenties in good health. Sequencing was done on a sample of naive CD4+ T cells sorted from blood. The cell subset or site label for this specimen denotes: CD45RA+ positively selected. In nucleotide form, the sequence is TGTGCCAGCAGCTTGGGAGGGAGCAATCAGCCCCAGCATTTT. This translates into CASSLGGSNQPQHF.